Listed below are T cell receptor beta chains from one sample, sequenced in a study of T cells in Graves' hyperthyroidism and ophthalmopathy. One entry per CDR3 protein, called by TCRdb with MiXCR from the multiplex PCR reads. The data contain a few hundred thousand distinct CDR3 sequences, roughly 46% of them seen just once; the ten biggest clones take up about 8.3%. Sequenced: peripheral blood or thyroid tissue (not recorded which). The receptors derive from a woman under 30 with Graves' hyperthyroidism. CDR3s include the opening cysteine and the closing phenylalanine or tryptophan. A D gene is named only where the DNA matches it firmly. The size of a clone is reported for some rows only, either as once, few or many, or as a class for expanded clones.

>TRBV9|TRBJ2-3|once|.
CASSVERKTDTQYF
TGTGCCAGCAGCGTAGAGCGTAAGACAGATACGCAGTATTTT
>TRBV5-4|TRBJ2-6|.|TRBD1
CASSPSTGTGSGANVPTF
TGTGCTAGCAGCCCCTCTACCGGGACAGGGTCTGGGGCCAACGTCCCGACTTTC
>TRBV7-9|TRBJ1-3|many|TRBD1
CASSLQGAGNTIYF
TGTGCCAGCAGCTTGCAGGGGGCTGGAAACACCATATATTTT
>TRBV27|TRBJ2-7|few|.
CASSLLGTPPYEQYF
TGTGCCAGCAGTTTATTGGGGACACCCCCCTACGAGCAGTACTTC
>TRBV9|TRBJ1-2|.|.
CASTSQGPNYGYTF
TGTGCCAGCACCTCACAGGGCCCTAACTATGGCTACACCTTC
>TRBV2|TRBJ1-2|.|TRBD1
CASSGTGVGYTF
TGTGCCAGCAGTGGGACAGGGGTTGGCTACACCTTC
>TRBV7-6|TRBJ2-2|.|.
CASSLTRFHGPEGELFF
TGTGCCAGCAGCTTAACGAGGTTCCATGGGCCGGAGGGGGAGCTGTTTTTT
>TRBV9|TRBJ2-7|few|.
CASSVEGGSEQYF
TGTGCCAGCAGCGTAGAAGGCGGGTCCGAGCAGTACTTC
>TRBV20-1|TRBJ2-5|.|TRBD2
CSAPPRTQGGETQYF
TGCAGTGCTCCTCCTAGGACCCAGGGAGGGGAGACCCAGTACTTC
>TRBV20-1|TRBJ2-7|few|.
CSAKGAYEQYF
TGCAGTGCTAAGGGGGCCTACGAGCAGTACTTC
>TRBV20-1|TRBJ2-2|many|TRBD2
CSARSGGRETGELFF
TGCAGTGCCCGATCCGGCGGGAGAGAAACCGGGGAGCTGTTTTTT
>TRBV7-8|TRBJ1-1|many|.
CASSLEVRGGTEAFF
TGTGCCAGCAGCTTAGAAGTCAGGGGTGGCACTGAAGCTTTCTTT
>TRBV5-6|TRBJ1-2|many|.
CASSLAAGSGYTF
TGTGCCAGCAGCTTGGCGGCGGGAAGTGGCTACACCTTC
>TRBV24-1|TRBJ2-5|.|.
CATSDWGQYF
TGTGCCACCAGTGATTGGGGCCAGTACTTC
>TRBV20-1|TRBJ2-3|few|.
CSARVGTEYTQYF
TGCAGTGCTAGGGTTGGAACGGAGTATACGCAGTATTTT
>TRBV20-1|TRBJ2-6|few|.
CSARGANVLTF
TGCAGTGCTAGGGGGGCCAACGTCCTGACTTTC
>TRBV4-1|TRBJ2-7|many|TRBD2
CASSQEAGVYEQYF
TGCGCCAGCAGCCAAGAGGCGGGAGTTTACGAGCAGTACTTC
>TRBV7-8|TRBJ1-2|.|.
CARDLGTGGGYTF
TGTGCTAGAGACCTCGGGACGGGGGGGGGCTACACCTTC
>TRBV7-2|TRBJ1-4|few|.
CASSLSLATATNEKLFF
TGTGCCAGCAGTTTATCGTTGGCGACTGCAACTAATGAAAAACTGTTTTTT
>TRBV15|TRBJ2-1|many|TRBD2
CATSRSREFNEQFF
TGTGCCACCAGCAGATCGCGGGAGTTCAATGAGCAGTTCTTC
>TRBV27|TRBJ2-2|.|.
CASSQSVGGELFF
TGTGCCAGCAGCCAGAGTGTCGGCGGGGAGCTGTTTTTT
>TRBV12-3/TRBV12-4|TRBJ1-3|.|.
CASSYRNGSGNTIYF
TGTGCCAGCAGTTACCGAAACGGATCTGGAAACACCATATATTTT
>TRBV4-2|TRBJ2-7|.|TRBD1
CASSQDETGGNPQYEQYF
TGTGCCAGCAGCCAAGATGAGACAGGGGGCAACCCACAGTACGAGCAGTACTTC
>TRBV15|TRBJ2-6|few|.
CATSSVTPGANVLTF
TGTGCCACCAGCAGCGTGACACCTGGGGCCAACGTCCTGACTTTC
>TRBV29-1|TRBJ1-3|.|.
CSVEGSGNTIYF
TGCAGCGTTGAAGGTTCGGGAAACACCATATATTTT
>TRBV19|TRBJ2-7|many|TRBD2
CASRSQAGDSYEQYF
TGTGCCAGTAGATCCCAGGCGGGAGACTCCTACGAGCAGTACTTC
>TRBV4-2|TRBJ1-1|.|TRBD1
CASSQDETGGMNTEAFF
TGTGCCAGCAGCCAAGATGAGACAGGGGGCATGAACACTGAAGCTTTCTTT
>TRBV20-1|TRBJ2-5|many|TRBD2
CSASGTSGRVEPQETQYF
TGCAGTGCTAGCGGGACTAGCGGGAGAGTGGAACCTCAAGAGACCCAGTACTTC
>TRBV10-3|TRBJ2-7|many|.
CAISDPTGSYEQYF
TGTGCCATCAGTGACCCCACGGGGAGCTACGAGCAGTACTTC
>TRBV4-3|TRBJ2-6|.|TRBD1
CASSQLPDRDGANVLTF
TGCGCCAGCAGCCAACTCCCCGACAGGGATGGGGCCAACGTCCTGACTTTC
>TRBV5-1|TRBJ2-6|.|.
CVSSLATGAPNRGANVLTF
TGCGTCAGCAGCTTGGCAACCGGGGCCCCCAACCGCGGGGCCAACGTCCTGACTTTC
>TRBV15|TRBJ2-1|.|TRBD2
CATSRTSGAYNEQFF
TGTGCCACCAGCAGAACTAGCGGGGCCTACAATGAGCAGTTCTTC
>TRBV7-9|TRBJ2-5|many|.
CASSLQEIQYF
TGTGCCAGCAGCTTGCAAGAGATCCAGTACTTC
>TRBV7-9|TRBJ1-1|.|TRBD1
CASSQDRSTEAFF
TGTGCCAGCAGCCAGGACAGGAGCACTGAAGCTTTCTTT
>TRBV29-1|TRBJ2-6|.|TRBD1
CSVGQGSGANVLTF
TGCAGCGTGGGACAGGGTTCTGGGGCCAACGTCCTGACTTTC
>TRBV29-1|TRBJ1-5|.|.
CSVANGDLNQPQHF
TGCAGCGTTGCCAATGGGGACCTCAATCAGCCCCAGCATTTT
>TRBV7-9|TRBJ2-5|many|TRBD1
CASSGRDRSAETQYF
TGTGCCAGCAGCGGAAGGGACAGGTCCGCCGAGACCCAGTACTTC